The 9 T cell receptor beta chains below were found in one sample sequenced in a study of cytomegalovirus exposure and HLA in healthy donors. The PCR made use of 60 Vbeta and 13 Jbeta primers. Using immunoSEQ multiplex PCR, the repertoire was profiled, and TCRdb retains in-frame clones only, with some absent. Among more than 110,000 clones listed, 70% to 75% were seen once. Input material: PBMCs. These receptors were obtained from a human donor in good health.

The chain couples TRBV13 to TRBJ2-7, with 9 bases fitting TRBD2. The CDR3 runs to 16 residues. CDR1 and CDR2 (germline): PRHDT, FYEKMQ (reference sequence). The J segment lost 5 bases and the V segment lost 0 bases, leaving 8 bases of the junction unmatched. CDR3 amino acids: CASSLGPAGGPNEQYF. CDR3 DNA sequence: TGTGCCAGCAGCTTAGGCCCCGCGGGAGGGCCGAACGAGCAGTACTTC.

The rearrangement joins TRBV7-2 to TRBJ2-1; TRBD2 matches at 9 bases. CDR3 length equals 17 residues. Germline loops: CDR1 SGHTA, CDR2 FQGNSA. The V segment lost 2 bases and the J segment 5 bases; nucleotides outside the gene matches: 10. The DNA for the CDR3 is TGTGCCAGCAGCTTATTGAGCGGGGGGCCAATTGACAATGAGCAGTTCTTC. Its protein is CASSLLSGGPIDNEQFF. Combining the CDR3 with reference TRBV7-2 and TRBJ2-1 gives the whole variable domain GAGVSQSPSNKVTEKGKDVELRCDPISGHTALYWYRQSLGQGLEFLIYFQGNSAPDKSGLPSDRFSAERTGGSVSTLTIQRTQQEDSAVYLCASSLLSGGPIDNEQFFGPGTRLTVL.

The chain combines TRBV4-1 with TRBJ2-2; 7 bases align to TRBD1. J lost 1 base, V lost 0 bases, and 5 bases had no gene match. The germline V gene encodes CDR1 MGHRA and CDR2 YSYEKL. The CDR3 has 17 amino acids. The CDR3: CASSQDPGGRNTGELFF. The CDR3 DNA follows: TGCGCCAGCAGCCAAGATCCAGGGGGAAGGAACACCGGGGAGCTGTTTTTT.

The V gene is TRBV6-1, the J gene TRBJ1-6; 8 bases map to TRBD1. The CDR3 covers 15 residues. The germline V gene has CDR1 MNHNS and CDR2 SASEGT. The V and J ends lost 5 bases and 10 bases, in that order; junction bases with no gene match: 10. CDR3 loop: CASSPSTGESSPLHF. CDR3 in DNA: TGTGCCAGCAGTCCCTCGACAGGGGAAAGCTCACCCCTCCACTTT.

The rearrangement joins TRBV18 to TRBJ2-7, with 7 nucleotides matching TRBD2. Trimming took 5 bases from V and 9 from J; bases not matched to a gene: 10. The CDR3 length is 13 residues. Germline V lookup: CDR1 KGHSH, CDR2 LQKENI. This CDR3 is CASSVRERLVQYF. The CDR3 DNA reads TGTGCCAGCTCAGTGCGGGAGAGATTGGTGCAGTACTTC.

V is TRBV20-1 and J is TRBJ1-2; TRBD1 aligns across 9 bases. V shed 6 bases and J 7 bases; nucleotides not matched to a gene: 3. CDR1 and CDR2 (germline): DFQATT, SNEGSKA (reference sequence). CDR3 length: 11 amino acids. In DNA form, the CDR3 reads TGCAGTGCAAAACAGGGGGCTGGCTACACCTTC. Amino acids: CSAKQGAGYTF.

This clone was observed a few times. The chain combines TRBV18 with TRBJ1-1; 12 bases align to TRBD1. Unmatched junction bases numbered 4, after V lost 6 bases and J lost 8 bases. Germline-derived CDR1 and CDR2 are KGHSH and LQKENI. The CDR3 has 13 amino acids. DNA of the CDR3: TGTGCCAGCTCGCGGGGACAGGGGGCCGAAGCTTTCTTT. It is translated as CASSRGQGAEAFF.

The chain joins TRBV19 to TRBJ2-6; 7 bases map to TRBD1. With 6 bases clipped from V and 2 bases from J, the junction kept 4 bases outside the gene matches. Germline values: CDR1 LNHDA, CDR2 SQIVND (reference sequence). CDR3 length: 15 amino acids. This chain's CDR3 is CASSPTGAGANVLTF. DNA of the CDR3: TGTGCCAGTAGCCCCACAGGGGCTGGGGCCAACGTCCTGACTTTC.

The chain combines TRBV10-2 with TRBJ1-5; 7 nucleotides line up with TRBD1. The CDR3 runs to 13 residues. In germline, CDR1 is WSHSY, CDR2 SAAADI. The V and J ends lost 4 bases and 4 bases, in that order; junction bases with no gene match: 1. The CDR3 protein is CASSVTGNQPQHF. The CDR3 DNA reads TGCGCCAGCAGTGTGACAGGGAATCAGCCCCAGCATTTT.